The 25 T cell receptor beta chains reported below all come from one sample, sequenced in a study of T cells in localized non-small cell lung cancer. Clones were sequenced by immunoSEQ multiplex PCR, and TCRdb holds only the in-frame ones, with some missing. The sample has roughly 38,000 clones, more than 75% seen once. The sample in question was peripheral blood, obtained before any cancer treatment. These receptor sequences come from a man aged 18-55 years with stage I lung adenocarcinoma.

Written as DNA, the CDR3 is TGTGCCAGCAGCTCAACCACTTGGACTAGCGGGGGGCACTTTACCGGGGAGCTGTTTTTT. This sequence encodes CASSSTTWTSGGHFTGELFF. V is TRBV7-6 and J is TRBJ2-2, with 14 bases lining up with TRBD2. This CDR3 spans 20 amino acids. CDR1 is SGHVS and CDR2 is FNYEAQ in the germline V gene. The ends lost 4 bases at V and 5 bases at J; junction bases unmatched: 15.

The genes are TRBV18 and TRBJ1-1; the match to TRBD1 covers 7 bases. Germline V gene lookup returns CDR1 KGHSH and CDR2 LQKENI. The junction had 11 bases not matched to a gene; V was cut back by 3 bases and J by 7 bases. This CDR3 spans 15 amino acids. Here the CDR3 reads CASSPGPGGEGEAFF. The DNA of the CDR3 is TGTGCCAGCTCACCGGGGCCAGGGGGGGAAGGTGAAGCTTTCTTT.

This CDR3 is CASSKGKGQGGNQPQHF. Here the CDR3 DNA reads TGTGCCAGCAGTAAGGGAAAGGGACAGGGAGGGAATCAGCCCCAGCATTTT. The rearrangement links TRBV7-8 to TRBJ1-5; 9 bases fit TRBD1. Losses at the gene ends were 6 bases for V and 4 bases for J; bases not matched to a gene: 13. The germline V gene has CDR1 SGHVS and CDR2 FQNEAQ. CDR3 size: 17 residues.

This chain uses TRBV27 with TRBJ2-7; 9 nucleotides line up with TRBD1. Germline assignment: CDR1 MNHEY and CDR2 SMNVEV (reference sequence). Trimming cost V 6 bases and J 4 bases; bases outside gene matches: 4. The CDR3 runs 13 residues. The CDR3 nucleotides are TGTGCCAGCAGGAGGACAGGGGAGTACGAGCAGTACTTC. Its protein is CASRRTGEYEQYF.

The genes are TRBV19 and TRBJ2-1; 7 nucleotides align to TRBD1. This CDR3 has 15 residues. V lost 5 bases, J lost 0 bases, and 4 bases stayed unmatched. Germline CDR1 LNHDA, CDR2 SQIVND (reference sequence). Here the CDR3 DNA reads TGTGCCAGTAGTGTCACAGGGGTCTCCTACAATGAGCAGTTCTTC. Translation gives CASSVTGVSYNEQFF.

This clone has more than one count but fewer than ten. The V call is TRBV7-6, the J call TRBJ2-6, with a possible D match to TRBD1 (5 bases). This CDR3 region has 19 residues. Germline V gene lookup returns CDR1 SGHVS and CDR2 FNYEAQ. The V end was cut by 4 bases, the J end by 4 bases, with 23 bases between. CDR3 protein: CASSSDQGGEWVGANVLTF. The CDR3 DNA reads TGTGCCAGCAGCTCGGATCAGGGTGGGGAATGGGTCGGGGCCAACGTCCTGACTTTC.

This sequence joins TRBV27 and TRBJ1-5; possibly TRBD1 for D (6 bases). Trimming removed 4 bases at V and 3 bases at J, with 10 bases between. Germline V gene data show CDR1 as MNHEY and CDR2 as SMNVEV (reference sequence). This CDR3 is built from 14 residues. CDR3 nucleotides: TGTGCCAGCAGTTCGGACAGCTACAATCAGCCCCAGCATTTT. Translated, it gives CASSSDSYNQPQHF.

J is TRBJ1-2 and V is TRBV19; the D gene is possibly TRBD1 (6 bases). This CDR3 has 16 amino acids. Germline V gene lookup returns CDR1 LNHDA and CDR2 SQIVND (reference sequence). The V end lost 3 bases, the J end lost 4 bases, and 18 bases lay between the germline ends. In nucleotides, the CDR3 is TGTGCCAGTAGTATTACGAGGGGGAATGTGGTCTATGGCTACACCTTC. Protein: CASSITRGNVVYGYTF.

The chain combines TRBV11-3 with TRBJ2-1; possibly TRBD2 for D (5 bases). V lost 2 bases, J lost 6 bases, and 8 bases lay in between. This CDR3 contains 13 residues. From germline, CDR1 is SGHNT and CDR2 YENEEA. This CDR3 is CASSLTRGNEQFF. The CDR3 DNA is TGTGCCAGCAGCTTAACCCGGGGCAATGAGCAGTTCTTC.

V is TRBV6-6 and J is TRBJ1-1; D gene unclear. The V end was cut by 5 bases, the J end by 4 bases, with 11 bases between. This CDR3 has 13 amino acids. Germline assignment: CDR1 MNHNY and CDR2 SVGAGI (reference sequence). The chain's CDR3 is CASSKLMGTEAFF. The CDR3 DNA follows: TGTGCCAGCAGTAAACTGATGGGCACTGAAGCTTTCTTT.

This clone was recorded only once. The chain couples TRBV5-1 to TRBJ2-3, with D maybe TRBD2 (6 bases). The germline V gene encodes CDR1 SGHRS and CDR2 YFSETQ. The CDR3 has 15 amino acids. V was pared by 0 bases and J by 2 bases, with 10 bases between. The CDR3 bases are TGCGCCAGCAGCTTGGCCGGGGGAGCCACAGATACGCAGTATTTT. Translated: CASSLAGGATDTQYF.

This clone was seen once. This chain connects TRBV27 to TRBJ1-6; D remains unclear. The CDR3 has 15 residues. Trimming took 3 bases from V and 6 from J, leaving 12 bases between them. Germline assignment: CDR1 MNHEY and CDR2 SMNVEV (reference sequence). The CDR3 here is CASSLESAVNSPLHF. Written as DNA, the CDR3 is TGTGCCAGCAGTTTGGAATCGGCAGTTAATTCACCCCTCCACTTT.

The gene calls are TRBV2 and TRBJ1-1, with D possibly matching TRBD1 (5 bases). The germline CDR1 and CDR2 sequences are SNHLY and FYNNEI. This CDR3 spans 14 amino acids. Trimming took off 4 bases at V and 1 base at J, with 10 bases between the two ends. In DNA, the CDR3 is TGTGCCAGCAGTGGGCCGACAGAGAACACTGAAGCTTTCTTT. This encodes CASSGPTENTEAFF.

A few counts support this clone. V gene TRBV7-9 combines with J gene TRBJ1-6, with D tentatively TRBD1 (6 bases). CDR3 length equals 14 residues. The germline CDR1 and CDR2 sequences are SEHNR and FQNEAQ (reference sequence). The ends were cut back, 1 base at V and 7 bases at J, with 8 bases in the middle. This chain's CDR3 is CASSLGTENSPLHF. The CDR3, as DNA: TGTGCCAGCAGCTTAGGGACAGAGAATTCACCCCTCCACTTT.

V usage is TRBV4-3 and J usage is TRBJ2-2; no firm D call. This CDR3 has 14 residues. The V end was cut by 2 bases, the J end by 5 bases, with 9 bases between. In germline, CDR1 is LGHNA, CDR2 YSLEER. The CDR3 nucleotides are TGCGCCAGCAGCCAATCAAGGCGAACCGGGGAGCTGTTTTTT. Protein: CASSQSRRTGELFF.

This clone was picked up one time. This rearrangement joins TRBV6-5 to TRBJ1-4; maybe TRBD1 (6 bases). CDR1 is MNHEY, CDR2 SVGAGI, per germline. The CDR3 spans 15 residues. The V end was cut by 6 bases, the J end by 3 bases, with 14 bases between. CDR3 DNA: TGTGCCAGCAGACCACCGGGACAACCTAATGAAAAACTGTTTTTT. Translated, it gives CASRPPGQPNEKLFF.

The chain has TRBV7-2 and TRBJ2-7, with D hard to call. The CDR3 has 14 residues. V was trimmed by 4 bases and J by 9 bases, leaving 19 bases between them. Per germline, CDR1 SGHTA and CDR2 FQGNSA. The CDR3 loop reads CASSSIPGSPGQYF. The CDR3, as DNA: TGTGCCAGCAGCTCCATCCCCGGTAGCCCCGGGCAGTACTTC.

The chain combines TRBV28 with TRBJ1-2; 8 bases line up with TRBD1. CDR3 length equals 14 residues. After removal of 4 bases from V and 7 bases from J, the junction contained 8 bases not matched to a gene. Germline-derived CDR1 and CDR2 are MDHEN and SYDVKM. The CDR3 loop is CASSSHRGSGGYTF. CDR3 nucleotides: TGTGCCAGCAGTTCCCACAGGGGGTCGGGTGGCTACACCTTC.

The chain links TRBV10-3 to TRBJ2-1; D is perhaps TRBD1 (6 bases). Looked up from germline, CDR1 is ENHRY and CDR2 is SYGVKD. The CDR3 length is 13 residues. Trimming stripped 6 bases from V and 4 bases from J, with 10 bases between. The CDR3 nucleotides read TGTGCCATCAGCCCGGACAGATACAATGAGCAGTTCTTC. It encodes CAISPDRYNEQFF.

V is TRBV4-2 and J is TRBJ1-4; TRBD1 agrees at 9 bases. CDR3 length equals 16 residues. V dropped 3 bases and J dropped 8; count of bases not matched to a gene: 10. The V gene's germline CDR1 is LGHNA and CDR2 YNFKEQ. The CDR3 DNA reads as TGTGCCAGCAGCCACGATCCGGGACAGGGTAACGAAAAACTGTTTTTT. It is translated as CASSHDPGQGNEKLFF.

The CDR3 sequence is CASSVTSGDTDTQYF. CDR3 coding DNA: TGTGCCAGCAGCGTAACTAGCGGGGATACAGATACGCAGTATTTT. The J gene is TRBJ2-3, the V gene TRBV9; 10 bases line up with TRBD2. The CDR3 extends over 15 amino acids. Germline CDR1 SGDLS, CDR2 YYNGEE. V dropped 1 base and J dropped 3; count of bases not matched to a gene: 2.

CDR3: CASSWSQGAEAFF. The CDR3 coding sequence is TGTGCCAGCAGCTGGTCTCAGGGGGCGGAAGCTTTCTTT. The V and J genes are TRBV5-5 and TRBJ1-1; 8 nucleotides agree with TRBD1. With 3 bases clipped from V and 8 bases from J, the junction kept 6 bases outside the gene matches. Germline values: CDR1 SGHKS, CDR2 YYEKEE (reference sequence). The CDR3 totals 13 residues.

V gene TRBV7-8 combines with J gene TRBJ1-1; D remains unclear. V was cut by 7 bases and J by 4 bases, with 13 bases left in between. Germline V gene data show CDR1 as SGHVS and CDR2 as FQNEAQ. The CDR3 is made up of 13 amino acids. For the CDR3, the DNA is TGTGCCAGCATGCTTACGAGGAGCACTGAAGCTTTCTTT. Translation gives CASMLTRSTEAFF.

The chain joins TRBV28 to TRBJ2-1; either TRBD1 or TRBD2 may fit D (7 bases each). The CDR3 contains 15 residues. V lost 5 bases to trimming and J lost 9 bases, with 20 bases between them. Germline V gives CDR1 MDHEN, CDR2 SYDVKM. Written as DNA, the CDR3 is TGTGCCAGCAGTCCTCCAGGGGGGGCAGGAGGTGAGCAGTTCTTC. Protein product: CASSPPGGAGGEQFF.

The V gene is TRBV5-4, the J gene TRBJ2-2; 8 bases align to TRBD1. CDR3 length equals 16 residues. V lost 4 bases and J lost 4; bases outside the gene matches: 9. The germline V gene has CDR1 SGHNT and CDR2 YYREEE (reference sequence). As DNA, the CDR3 is TGTGCCAGCAGCAGACCGACAGGGGCGGGCACCGGGGAGCTGTTTTTT. It translates to CASSRPTGAGTGELFF.